This passage covers 20 T cell receptor beta chains from one sample sequenced in a study of monozygotic twins with inflammatory bowel disease. TCRdb reworked the 5' RACE reads into one entry per CDR3 protein, no DNA. Recorded for this sample: over 200,000 distinct CDR3 sequences. The sample taken for sequencing was blood. The receptors were sampled from a human donor with ulcerative colitis or Crohn's disease, or a healthy co-twin of an affected twin (not recorded which).

This sequence joins TRBV19 and TRBJ1-1. This CDR3 has 16 amino acids. Per germline, CDR1 LNHDA and CDR2 SQIVND (reference sequence). CDR3 sequence reads: CASRVSGRLRISEAFF.

The chain carries TRBV20-1 and TRBJ2-3; without DNA, the TCRdb call of TRBD2 cannot be checked. The CDR3 has 15 residues. Germline V gene data show CDR1 as DFQATT and CDR2 as SNEGSKA (reference sequence). The CDR3: CSARDTAGGTDTQYF.

CDR3 in amino acids: CSVDSNSNLDRGFAEAYGYTF. This chain joins TRBV29-1 and TRBJ1-2; the D gene TCRdb calls, TRBD1, cannot be checked with no DNA. CDR3 length equals 21 residues. Looked up from germline, CDR1 is SQVTM and CDR2 is ANQGSEA. The full variable domain, in which reference TRBV29-1 and TRBJ1-2 provide the parts outside the CDR3, is SAVISQKPSRDICQRGTSLTIQCQVDSQVTMMFWYRQQPGQSLTLIATANQGSEATYESGFVIDKFPISRPNLTFSTLTVSNMSPEDSSIYLCSVDSNSNLDRGFAEAYGYTFGSGTRLTVV.

The rearrangement uses TRBV18 and TRBJ1-2; TCRdb calls TRBD1, which cannot be checked without DNA. Germline V gene sequence: CDR1 KGHSH, CDR2 LQKENI. The CDR3 loop spans 13 amino acids. The CDR3 loop is CASSSGASHGYTF.

This CDR3 is CASSLGALAGEETQYF. The rearrangement joins TRBV7-9 to TRBJ2-5; TCRdb selects TRBD2, and the lack of DNA leaves this call unchecked. Germline V gene data show CDR1 as SEHNR and CDR2 as FQNEAQ (reference sequence). CDR3 length: 16 amino acids. Supplemented by reference TRBV7-9 and TRBJ2-5, the full variable domain reads DTGVSQNPRHKITKRGQNVTFRCDPISEHNRLYWYRQTLGQGPEFLTYFQNEAQLEKSRLLSDRFSAERPKGSFSTLEIQRTEQGDSAMYLCASSLGALAGEETQYFGPGTRLLVL.

The chain is built from TRBV5-6 and TRBJ2-5; TCRdb lists TRBD1, though no DNA is available to test this call. Looked up from germline, CDR1 is SGHDT and CDR2 is YYEEEE. This CDR3 comprises 13 residues. The CDR3 spells CASSLGPGGIQYF.

This chain joins TRBV7-8 and TRBJ2-5. From germline, CDR1 is SGHVS and CDR2 FQNEAQ. CDR3 length equals 14 residues. CDR3 protein: CASSSTGFQETQYF.

The CDR3 protein is CASSFIRTGGNTYEQYF. This chain joins TRBV13 and TRBJ2-7; TCRdb's D gene call, TRBD1, goes unchecked for lack of DNA. The germline CDR1 and CDR2 sequences are PRHDT and FYEKMQ (reference sequence). The CDR3 extends over 17 amino acids.

The chain joins TRBV19 to TRBJ1-2; the D gene TCRdb calls, TRBD1, cannot be checked with no DNA. The CDR3 spans 16 residues. Germline V gene data show CDR1 as LNHDA and CDR2 as SQIVND (reference sequence). Here the CDR3 reads CASTPYYRDLGYGYTF.

J is TRBJ2-2 and V is TRBV5-1; with no DNA, the TCRdb D assignment of TRBD1 cannot be verified. CDR1 is SGHRS, CDR2 YFSETQ, per germline. The CDR3 consists of 15 residues. CDR3: CASSSGQTNTGELFF.

This chain's CDR3 is CASSLDNSYQPQHF. V gene TRBV3-1 combines with J gene TRBJ1-5; the TRBD1 assignment by TCRdb is unverifiable without DNA. The V gene's germline CDR1 is LGHDT and CDR2 YNNKEL (reference sequence). The CDR3 sequence is 14 residues long.

This rearrangement joins TRBV7-2 to TRBJ1-2. Germline-derived CDR1 and CDR2 are SGHTA and FQGNSA. The CDR3 runs 13 residues. CDR3 residues: CASSLEKFYGYTF.

This chain joins TRBV7-3 and TRBJ2-1; TCRdb lists TRBD2, though no DNA is available to test this call. Per the germline V gene, CDR1 is SGHTA and CDR2 is FQGTGA. CDR3 length: 15 residues. CDR3 amino acids: CASSLGTSLGDEQFF.

The chain has TRBV4-1 and TRBJ2-3; absent DNA, TCRdb's TRBD2 call cannot be checked. The CDR3 has 16 residues. The germline V gene encodes CDR1 MGHRA and CDR2 YSYEKL. CDR3 loop: CASSQELAGARDTQYF.

This chain joins TRBV6-1 and TRBJ2-2; TCRdb designates TRBD2, a call that cannot be tested without DNA. The germline gives CDR1 MNHNS, CDR2 SASEGT. The CDR3 runs 15 residues. The chain's CDR3 is CASRRTTSSPGELFF.

The chain has TRBV7-9 and TRBJ2-3. Germline values: CDR1 SEHNR, CDR2 FQNEAQ (reference sequence). This CDR3 contains 15 residues. CDR3 protein: CASSLSGLDTDTQYF.

The chain combines TRBV5-1 with TRBJ2-3; TCRdb indicates TRBD1, and absent DNA this call remains unverified. From germline, CDR1 is SGHRS and CDR2 YFSETQ. The CDR3 consists of 17 residues. CDR3 protein: CASSHSAGTGATDTQYF. The full variable domain, in which reference TRBV5-1 and TRBJ2-3 provide the parts outside the CDR3, is KAGVTQTPRYLIKTRGQQVTLSCSPISGHRSVSWYQQTPGQGLQFLFEYFSETQRNKGNFPGRFSGRQFSNSRSEMNVSTLELGDSALYLCASSHSAGTGATDTQYFGPGTRLTVL.

The genes are TRBV20-1 and TRBJ1-2. In germline, CDR1 is DFQATT, CDR2 SNEGSKA (reference sequence). The CDR3 contains 17 residues. CDR3 amino acids: CSAKVQGHHTGLYGYTF.

The CDR3 sequence: CASGTGGSYEQYF. This rearrangement joins TRBV12-3 or TRBV12-4 to TRBJ2-7; the D gene TCRdb calls, TRBD1, cannot be checked with no DNA. The CDR3 extends over 13 amino acids.

The CDR3 region is CSAVGTNPYNQQFF. The V call is TRBV20-1, the J call TRBJ2-1; checking the TCRdb D call of TRBD1 is not possible without DNA. Germline V gene lookup returns CDR1 DFQATT and CDR2 SNEGSKA (reference sequence). The CDR3 is 14 amino acids.